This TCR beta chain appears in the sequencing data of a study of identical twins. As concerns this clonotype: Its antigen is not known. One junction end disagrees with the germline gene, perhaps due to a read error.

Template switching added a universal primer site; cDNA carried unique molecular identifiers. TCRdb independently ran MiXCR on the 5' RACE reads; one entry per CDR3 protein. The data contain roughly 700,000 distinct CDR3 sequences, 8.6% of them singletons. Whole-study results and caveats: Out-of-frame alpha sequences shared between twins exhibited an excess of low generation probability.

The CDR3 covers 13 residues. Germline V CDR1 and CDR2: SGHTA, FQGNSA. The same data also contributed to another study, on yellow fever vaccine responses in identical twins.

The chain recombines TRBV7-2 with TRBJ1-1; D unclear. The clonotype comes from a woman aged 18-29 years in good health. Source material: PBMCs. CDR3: CASSLVTNTEPFF. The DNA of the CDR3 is TGTGCCAGCAGCTTAGTAACGAACACTGAACCTTTCTTT.